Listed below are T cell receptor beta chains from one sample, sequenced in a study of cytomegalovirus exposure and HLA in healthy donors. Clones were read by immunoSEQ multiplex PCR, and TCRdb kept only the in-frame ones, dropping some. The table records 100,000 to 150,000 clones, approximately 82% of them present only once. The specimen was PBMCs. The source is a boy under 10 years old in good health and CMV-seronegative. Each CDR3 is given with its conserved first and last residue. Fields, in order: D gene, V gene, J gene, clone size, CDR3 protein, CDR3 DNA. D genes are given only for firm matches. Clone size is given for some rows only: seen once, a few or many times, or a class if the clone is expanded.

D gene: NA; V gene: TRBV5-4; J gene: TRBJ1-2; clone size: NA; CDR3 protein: CASSAVQPYGYTF; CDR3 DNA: TGTGCCAGCAGCGCAGTACAGCCCTATGGCTACACCTTC
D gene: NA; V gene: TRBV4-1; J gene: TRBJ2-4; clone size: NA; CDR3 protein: CASSQGRVRGSGNIQYF; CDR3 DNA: TGCGCCAGCAGCCAAGGAAGGGTAAGGGGCTCGGGAAACATTCAGTACTTC
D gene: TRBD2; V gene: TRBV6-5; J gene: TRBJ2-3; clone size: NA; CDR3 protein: CASSRREGSDTQYF; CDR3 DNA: TGTGCCAGCAGTAGACGGGAGGGCAGTGATACGCAGTATTTT
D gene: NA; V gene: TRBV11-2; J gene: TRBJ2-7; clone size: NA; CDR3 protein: CASSSLQRSGSHYEQYF; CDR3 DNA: TGTGCCAGCAGCTCCCTTCAACGCTCGGGATCCCACTACGAGCAGTACTTC
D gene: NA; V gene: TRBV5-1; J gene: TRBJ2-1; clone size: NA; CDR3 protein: CASSVDFNERFF; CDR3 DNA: TGCGCCAGCTCTGTAGATTTCAATGAGCGGTTCTTC
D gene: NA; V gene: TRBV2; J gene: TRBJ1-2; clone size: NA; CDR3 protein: CASTRQGYGYTF; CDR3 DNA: TGTGCCAGCACAAGGCAGGGCTATGGCTACACCTTC
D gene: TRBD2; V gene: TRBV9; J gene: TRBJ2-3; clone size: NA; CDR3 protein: CASSVELLAGPTDTQYF; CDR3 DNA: TGTGCCAGCAGCGTAGAGCTGCTAGCGGGGCCCACAGATACGCAGTATTTT
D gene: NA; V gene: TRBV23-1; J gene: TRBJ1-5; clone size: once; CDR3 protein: CASRDYSNQPQHF; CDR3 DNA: TGCGCCAGCAGGGACTATAGCAATCAGCCCCAGCATTTT
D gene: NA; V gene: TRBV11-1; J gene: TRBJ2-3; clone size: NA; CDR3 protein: CASSLLPRQVRSDTQYF; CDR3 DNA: TGTGCCAGCAGCTTACTGCCAAGACAGGTTCGGTCAGATACGCAGTATTTT
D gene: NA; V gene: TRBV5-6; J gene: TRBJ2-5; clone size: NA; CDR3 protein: CASTQGLEETQYF; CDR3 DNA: TGTGCCAGCACACAGGGCCTTGAGGAGACCCAGTACTTC
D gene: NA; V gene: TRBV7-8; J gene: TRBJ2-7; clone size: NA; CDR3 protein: CASSLGRSHYEQYF; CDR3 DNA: TGTGCCAGCAGCTTAGGGCGGAGCCACTACGAGCAGTACTTC
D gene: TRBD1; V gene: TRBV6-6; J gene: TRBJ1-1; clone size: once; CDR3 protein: CASRRTGQMNTEAFF; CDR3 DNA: TGTGCCAGCCGTCGGACAGGCCAGATGAACACTGAAGCTTTCTTT
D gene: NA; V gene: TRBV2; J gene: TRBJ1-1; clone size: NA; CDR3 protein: CASSQGISGEAFF; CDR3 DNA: TGTGCCAGTTCTCAGGGGATCAGTGGTGAAGCTTTCTTT
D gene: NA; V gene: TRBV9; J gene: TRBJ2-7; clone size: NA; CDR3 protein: CASSVKQGAEF; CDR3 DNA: TGTGCCAGCAGCGTAAAACAGGGCGCCGAGTTC
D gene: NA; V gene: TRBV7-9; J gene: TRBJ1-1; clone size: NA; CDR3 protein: CAPGRWNTEAFF; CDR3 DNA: TGTGCCCCCGGGAGGTGGAACACTGAAGCTTTCTTT
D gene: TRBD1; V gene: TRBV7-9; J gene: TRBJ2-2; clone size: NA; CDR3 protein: CASSSGQGLYTGELFF; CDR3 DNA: TGTGCCAGCAGCTCGGGACAGGGGCTCTACACCGGGGAGCTGTTTTTT
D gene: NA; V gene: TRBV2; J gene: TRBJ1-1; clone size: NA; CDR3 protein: CASTHGRTRTLTEAFF; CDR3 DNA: TGTGCCAGCACCCACGGGAGGACAAGGACTTTAACTGAAGCTTTCTTT
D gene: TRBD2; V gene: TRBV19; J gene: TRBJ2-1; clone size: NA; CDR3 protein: CASSLLAGGPPYNEQFF; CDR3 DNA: TGTGCCAGTAGTCTCCTAGCGGGAGGGCCGCCATACAATGAGCAGTTCTTC
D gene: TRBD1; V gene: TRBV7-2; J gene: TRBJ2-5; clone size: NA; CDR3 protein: CASSPTGDPPREQYF; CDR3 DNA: TGTGCCAGCAGCCCAACAGGGGACCCTCCTAGAGAGCAGTACTTC
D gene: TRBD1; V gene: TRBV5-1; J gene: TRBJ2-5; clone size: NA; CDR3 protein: CASSLFTGGETQYF; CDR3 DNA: TGCGCCAGCAGCCTCTTCACAGGGGGAGAGACCCAGTACTTC
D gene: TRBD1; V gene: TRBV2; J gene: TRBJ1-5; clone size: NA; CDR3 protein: CASTSQGARQPQHF; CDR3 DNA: TGTGCCAGCACAAGTCAGGGGGCGCGGCAGCCCCAGCATTTT
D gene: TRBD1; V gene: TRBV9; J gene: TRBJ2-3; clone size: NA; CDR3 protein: CASSVATGQGGSTDTQYF; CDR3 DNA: TGTGCCAGCAGCGTAGCTACGGGACAGGGAGGGAGCACAGATACGCAGTATTTT
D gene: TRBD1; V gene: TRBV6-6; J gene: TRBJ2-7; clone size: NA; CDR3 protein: CASSLWTGERTYEQYF; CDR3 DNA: TGTGCCAGCAGCTTATGGACAGGGGAGAGGACCTACGAGCAGTACTTC
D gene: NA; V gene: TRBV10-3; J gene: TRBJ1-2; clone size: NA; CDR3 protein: CAIRQTRDITDYGYTF; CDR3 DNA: TGTGCCATCAGACAGACCCGGGACATAACAGATTATGGCTACACCTTC
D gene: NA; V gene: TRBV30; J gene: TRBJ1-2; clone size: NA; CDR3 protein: CAWIVGGVDYGYTF; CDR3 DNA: TGTGCCTGGATCGTGGGGGGAGTAGACTATGGCTACACCTTC
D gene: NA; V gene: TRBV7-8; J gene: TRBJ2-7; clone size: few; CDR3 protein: CASSLLTVGDEQYF; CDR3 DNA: TGTGCCAGCAGCTTATTGACAGTTGGGGACGAGCAGTACTTC
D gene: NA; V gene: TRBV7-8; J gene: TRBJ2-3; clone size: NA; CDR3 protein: CASSLVLSDTQYF; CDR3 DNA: TGTGCCAGCAGCTTAGTATTGTCAGATACGCAGTATTTT
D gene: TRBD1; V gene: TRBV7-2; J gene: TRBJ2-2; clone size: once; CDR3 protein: CASRVGQGTAGELFF; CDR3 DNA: TGTGCCAGCAGGGTGGGACAGGGAACTGCCGGGGAGCTGTTTTTT
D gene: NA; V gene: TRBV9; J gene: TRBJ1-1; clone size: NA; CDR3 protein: CASSVGGQQNTEAFF; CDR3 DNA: TGTGCCAGCAGCGTAGGAGGACAGCAAAACACTGAAGCTTTCTTT
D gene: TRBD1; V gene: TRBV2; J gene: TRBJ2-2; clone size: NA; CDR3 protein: CASSDTGDLPTGELFF; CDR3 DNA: TGTGCCAGCAGCGATACAGGGGACCTACCCACCGGGGAGCTGTTTTTT
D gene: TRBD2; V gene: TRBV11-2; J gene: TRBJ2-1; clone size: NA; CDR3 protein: CASSPPGLAVDEQFF; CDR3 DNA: TGTGCCAGCAGCCCACCGGGACTAGCGGTGGATGAGCAGTTCTTC
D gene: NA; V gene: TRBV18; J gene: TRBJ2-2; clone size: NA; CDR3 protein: CASSPPNRQRPNTGELFF; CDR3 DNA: TGTGCCAGCTCACCACCTAACCGGCAGCGACCGAACACCGGGGAGCTGTTTTTT
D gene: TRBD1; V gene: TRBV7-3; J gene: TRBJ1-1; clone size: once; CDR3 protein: CASSLGTGLNTEAFF; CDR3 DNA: TGTGCCAGCAGCTTAGGGACAGGGTTGAACACTGAAGCTTTCTTT
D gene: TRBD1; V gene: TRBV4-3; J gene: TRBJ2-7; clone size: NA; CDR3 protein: CASSQERLNRGRWEQYF; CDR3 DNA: TGCGCCAGCAGCCAAGAACGGCTTAACAGGGGGAGGTGGGAGCAGTACTTC
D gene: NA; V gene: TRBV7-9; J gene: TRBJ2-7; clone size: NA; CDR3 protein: CASSLVGGRVNSYEQYF; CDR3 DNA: TGTGCCAGCAGCTTAGTTGGGGGCAGGGTTAACTCCTACGAGCAGTACTTC
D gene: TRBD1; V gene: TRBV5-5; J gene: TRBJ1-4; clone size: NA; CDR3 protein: CASSKDRWLTNEKLFF; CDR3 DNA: TGTGCCAGCAGCAAGGACAGGTGGCTGACTAATGAAAAACTGTTTTTT
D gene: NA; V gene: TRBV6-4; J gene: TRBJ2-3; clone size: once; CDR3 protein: CASSDSFQDTQYF; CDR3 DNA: TGTGCCAGCAGTGACTCGTTTCAAGATACGCAGTATTTT
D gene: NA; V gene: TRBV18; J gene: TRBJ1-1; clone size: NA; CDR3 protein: CASSPTGLFTEAFF; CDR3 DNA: TGTGCCAGCTCACCCACAGGGCTCTTCACTGAAGCTTTCTTT
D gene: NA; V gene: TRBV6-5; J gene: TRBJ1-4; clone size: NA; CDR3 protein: CASSYSSGRRNEKLFF; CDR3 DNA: TGTGCCAGCAGTTACTCGTCTGGGAGACGTAATGAAAAACTGTTTTTT
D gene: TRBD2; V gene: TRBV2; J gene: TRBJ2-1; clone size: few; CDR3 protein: CASSGLGTSGRLYNEQFF; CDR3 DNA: TGTGCCAGCAGTGGTTTGGGGACTAGCGGGAGGCTATACAATGAGCAGTTCTTC
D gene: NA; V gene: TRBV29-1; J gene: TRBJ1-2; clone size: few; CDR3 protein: CSVDTRGGGYTF; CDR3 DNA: TGCAGCGTTGATACCAGGGGCGGTGGCTACACCTTC
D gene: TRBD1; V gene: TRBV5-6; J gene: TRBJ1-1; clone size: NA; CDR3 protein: CASRRQGAAVTEAFF; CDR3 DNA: TGTGCCAGCAGACGACAGGGGGCGGCGGTCACTGAAGCTTTCTTT
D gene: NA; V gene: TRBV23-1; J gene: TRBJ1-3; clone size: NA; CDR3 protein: CASSQESVHSGNTIYF; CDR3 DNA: TGCGCCAGCAGTCAAGAATCGGTGCACTCTGGAAACACCATATATTTT
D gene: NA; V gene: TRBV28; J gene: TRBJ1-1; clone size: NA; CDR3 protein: CASTPQRQNTEAFF; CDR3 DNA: TGTGCCAGCACCCCCCAGCGGCAGAACACTGAAGCTTTCTTT
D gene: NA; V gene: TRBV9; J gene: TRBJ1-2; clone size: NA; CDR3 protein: CASSVQGGGYTF; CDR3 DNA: TGTGCCAGCAGCGTACAGGGAGGTGGCTACACCTTC
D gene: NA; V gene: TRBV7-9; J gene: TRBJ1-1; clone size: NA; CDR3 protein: CSSSLALTGTEAFF; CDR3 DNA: TGTTCCAGCAGCTTAGCGTTAACAGGGACTGAAGCTTTCTTT
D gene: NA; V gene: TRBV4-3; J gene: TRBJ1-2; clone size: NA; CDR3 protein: CASSQELGQTYGYTF; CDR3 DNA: TGCGCCAGCAGCCAAGAACTGGGGCAGACGTATGGCTACACCTTC
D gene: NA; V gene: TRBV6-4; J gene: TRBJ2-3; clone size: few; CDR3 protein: CASSGSGEGDTQYF; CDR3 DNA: TGTGCCAGCAGTGGATCAGGGGAGGGAGATACGCAGTATTTT
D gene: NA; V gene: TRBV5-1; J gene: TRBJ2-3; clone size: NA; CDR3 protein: CASSVGAESFQLSRYF; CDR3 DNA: TGCGCCAGCAGCGTAGGGGCAGAGAGTTTTCAACTCTCACGGTATTTT
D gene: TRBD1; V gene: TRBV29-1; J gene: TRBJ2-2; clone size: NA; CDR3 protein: CSVRQGENTGELFF; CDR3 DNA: TGCAGCGTCCGACAGGGGGAGAACACCGGGGAGCTGTTTTTT
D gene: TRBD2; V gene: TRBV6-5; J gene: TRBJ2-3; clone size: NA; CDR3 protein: CASSRAGGGTDTQYF; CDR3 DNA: TGTGCCAGCAGCCGAGCGGGGGGAGGCACAGATACGCAGTATTTT
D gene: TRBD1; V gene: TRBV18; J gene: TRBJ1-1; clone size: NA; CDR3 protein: CASSPIGQGRTEAFF; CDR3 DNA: TGTGCCAGCTCCCCCATCGGACAGGGGAGAACTGAAGCTTTCTTT
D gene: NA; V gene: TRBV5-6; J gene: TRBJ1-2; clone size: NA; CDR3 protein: CASSSAADGYTF; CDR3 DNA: TGTGCCAGCTCCTCCGCGGCTGACGGCTACACCTTC
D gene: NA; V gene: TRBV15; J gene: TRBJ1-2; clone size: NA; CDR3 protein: CATGDSSAGYTF; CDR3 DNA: TGTGCCACCGGTGACAGTTCAGCCGGCTACACCTTC